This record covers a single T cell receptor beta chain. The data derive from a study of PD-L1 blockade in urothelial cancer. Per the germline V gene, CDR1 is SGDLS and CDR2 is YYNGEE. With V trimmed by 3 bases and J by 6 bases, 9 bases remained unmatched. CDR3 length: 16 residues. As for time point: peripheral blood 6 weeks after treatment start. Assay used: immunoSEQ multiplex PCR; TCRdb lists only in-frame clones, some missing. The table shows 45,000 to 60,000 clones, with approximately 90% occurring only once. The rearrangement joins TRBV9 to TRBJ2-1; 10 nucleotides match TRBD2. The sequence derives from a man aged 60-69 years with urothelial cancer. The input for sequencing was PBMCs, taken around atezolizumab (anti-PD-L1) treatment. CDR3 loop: CASSAPRLAGANEQFF. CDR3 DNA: TGTGCCAGCAGCGCCCCCCGGCTAGCGGGGGCCAATGAGCAGTTCTTC.